These 24 T cell receptor beta chains were sequenced from one sample in a study of blood T cell repertoires in COVID-19. Clones were sequenced by immunoSEQ multiplex PCR, and TCRdb holds only the in-frame ones, with some missing. The data hold tens of thousands of clones, with 65% to 85% observed a single time. Specimen: peripheral blood. Receptor source: a woman aged 60 to 75 with acute or convalescent COVID-19.

This clone appeared a single time. The V call is TRBV19, the J call TRBJ1-2; no definite D call. Germline assignment: CDR1 LNHDA and CDR2 SQIVND (reference sequence). The CDR3 length is 16 residues. Trimming stripped 6 bases from V and 4 bases from J, with 21 bases between. Here the CDR3 reads CASRGVGKEAGYGYTF. CDR3 DNA sequence: TGTGCCAGTAGGGGTGTTGGGAAGGAGGCTGGCTATGGCTACACCTTC.

This chain uses TRBV11-3 with TRBJ1-1, with TRBD1 matching 7 bases. V was pared by 8 bases and J by 1 base, with 4 bases of the junction left unmatched. CDR1 is SGHNT, CDR2 YENEEA, per germline. There are 13 residues in the CDR3. The CDR3 is CASGQARNTEAFF. The CDR3 DNA sequence: TGTGCCAGCGGACAGGCCAGGAACACTGAAGCTTTCTTT.

This clone came up a few times. The chain employs TRBV12-5 and TRBJ2-7; maybe TRBD1 (5 bases). The V end was cut by 7 bases, the J end by 3 bases, with 22 bases between. In germline, CDR1 is LGHNT, CDR2 FRNRAP. The CDR3 runs 16 residues. CDR3 protein: CASAPRPGLLGYEQYF. For the CDR3, the DNA is TGTGCTAGTGCCCCGAGGCCAGGGCTTCTCGGCTACGAGCAGTACTTC.

Only one count was recorded for this clone. CDR3 sequence reads: CASSIWTAPITDTQYF. In DNA form, the CDR3 reads TGTGCCAGCAGCATCTGGACAGCCCCAATCACAGATACGCAGTATTTT. The rearrangement links TRBV21-1 to TRBJ2-3; TRBD1 reflects the table's D call only, with no check against the DNA. TRBV21-1 is marked as a pseudogene. CDR3 length equals 16 residues.

The rearrangement uses TRBV6-1 and TRBJ2-2, with 7 bases identical to TRBD1. The J segment lost 5 bases and the V segment lost 2 bases, leaving 2 bases of the junction unmatched. CDR3 length: 14 amino acids. Per germline, CDR1 MNHNS and CDR2 SASEGT. The CDR3 sequence: CASSEQGETGELFF. CDR3 nucleotides: TGTGCCAGCAGTGAACAGGGGGAGACCGGGGAGCTGTTTTTT.

This clone was seen only once. The chain combines TRBV6-5 with TRBJ2-7, with 8 bases fitting TRBD1. The CDR3 extends over 14 amino acids. Germline assignment: CDR1 MNHEY and CDR2 SVGAGI. Trimming took 5 bases from V and 6 from J; bases not matched to a gene: 9. The CDR3 loop reads CASSRRDRGSEQYF. The CDR3 nucleotides are TGTGCCAGCAGTCGTAGAGACAGGGGAAGCGAGCAGTACTTC.

V gene TRBV7-2 combines with J gene TRBJ1-3; 7 bases are shared with TRBD1. Losses at the gene ends were 4 bases for V and 4 bases for J; bases not matched to a gene: 16. The CDR3 runs 18 residues. CDR1 is SGHTA and CDR2 is FQGNSA in the germline V gene. CDR3 DNA sequence: TGTGCCAGCAGCTCAAACATACTGACAGGGCTAAGGGGAAACACCATATATTTT. Its protein product is CASSSNILTGLRGNTIYF.

V is TRBV5-4 and J is TRBJ2-1; 13 bases are a match to TRBD2. The CDR3 loop spans 16 amino acids. The junction had 8 bases not matched to a gene; V was cut back by 3 bases and J by 8 bases. The V gene's germline CDR1 is SGHNT and CDR2 YYREEE (reference sequence). The CDR3 is CASSSKLAGGPHEQFF. CDR3 sequence (DNA): TGTGCCAGCAGCTCCAAACTAGCGGGAGGGCCTCATGAGCAGTTCTTC.

The chain combines TRBV5-3 with TRBJ1-5, with D possibly matching TRBD1 (5 bases). TRBV5-3 is an open reading frame, and its role is uncertain. The CDR3 is 15 residues long. The V end was cut by 5 bases, the J end by 7 bases, with 19 bases between. The DNA of the CDR3 is TGTGCCAGAAGGTCAGACAGACCTGCTCGCCAGCCCCAGCATTTT. Its translation: CARRSDRPARQPQHF.

This clone was counted only a few times. The rearrangement joins TRBV5-1 to TRBJ1-6; 8 positions agree with TRBD1. CDR3 length: 14 residues. CDR1 is SGHRS, CDR2 YFSETQ, per germline. The V gene end was trimmed by 4 bases and the J gene end by 7 bases; junction bases not matched to a gene: 4. In DNA, the CDR3 is TGCGCCAGCAGCCCAGGGACAGGAAATTCACCCCTCCACTTT. It specifies CASSPGTGNSPLHF.

V usage is TRBV5-1 and J usage is TRBJ1-1; TRBD1 agrees at 8 bases. Germline loops: CDR1 SGHRS, CDR2 YFSETQ. V lost 0 bases, J lost 11 bases, and 9 bases stayed unmatched. The CDR3 covers 14 residues. CDR3 protein: CASSLETGAIWAFF. For the CDR3, the DNA is TGCGCCAGCAGCTTGGAGACAGGGGCAATCTGGGCTTTCTTT.

This chain links TRBV28 with TRBJ2-5; TRBD1 might be the D (5 bases). Germline CDR1 is MDHEN and CDR2 is SYDVKM. The germline V and J ends were trimmed by 7 bases and 4 bases, with 13 bases remaining between them. The CDR3 length is 13 residues. For the CDR3, the DNA is TGTGCCAGCACTATTCGACAGTTAGAGACCCAGTACTTC. Translated, it gives CASTIRQLETQYF.

The rearrangement links TRBV6-2 or TRBV6-3 to TRBJ1-2; D is ambiguous. This CDR3 spans 14 amino acids. Deletions cut 6 bases from V and 6 bases from J, with 17 bases between. From germline, CDR1 is MNHEY and CDR2 SVGEGT. Here the CDR3 reads CASSQPGALNGYTF. The DNA of the CDR3 is TGTGCCAGCAGCCAACCCGGAGCACTCAATGGCTACACCTTC.

The chain is built from TRBV7-9 and TRBJ1-2; TRBD1 matches 8 bases. V dropped 5 bases and J dropped 6; count of bases not matched to a gene: 8. CDR1 SEHNR and CDR2 FQNEAQ come from the germline V gene (reference sequence). This CDR3 has 14 amino acids. DNA of the CDR3: TGTGCCAGCAGCCATAACACAGGGGGTGATGGCTACACCTTC. Protein: CASSHNTGGDGYTF.

This chain uses TRBV5-1 with TRBJ1-1; 10 bases fit TRBD1. The CDR3 has 16 residues. Germline V gives CDR1 SGHRS, CDR2 YFSETQ. V was pared by 1 base and J by 4 bases, with 7 bases of the junction left unmatched. The CDR3 coding sequence is TGCGCCAGCAGCTTGAGGACAGGGGGAAGGGTCACTGAAGCTTTCTTT. This encodes CASSLRTGGRVTEAFF.

This rearrangement joins TRBV6-5 to TRBJ2-1; TRBD2 aligns across 10 bases. Germline assignment: CDR1 MNHEY and CDR2 SVGAGI. With 7 bases clipped from V and 10 bases from J, the junction kept 13 bases outside the gene matches. The CDR3 runs to 15 residues. CDR3: CASIQIAGGFGEQFF. In DNA, the CDR3 is TGTGCCAGCATCCAAATAGCGGGGGGCTTCGGGGAGCAGTTCTTC.

The chain has TRBV7-2 and TRBJ2-3, with D possibly being TRBD2 (7 bases). Germline-derived CDR1 and CDR2 are SGHTA and FQGNSA. There are 15 residues in the CDR3. Trimming cost V 0 bases and J 5 bases, with 12 bases left between them. CDR3 sequence reads: CASSLAGGPGDTQYF. As DNA, the CDR3 is TGTGCCAGCAGCTTAGCGGGGGGGCCGGGAGATACGCAGTATTTT. Using reference TRBV7-2 and TRBJ2-3 for the parts outside the CDR3, the full variable domain is GAGVSQSPSNKVTEKGKDVELRCDPISGHTALYWYRQSLGQGLEFLIYFQGNSAPDKSGLPSDRFSAERTGGSVSTLTIQRTQQEDSAVYLCASSLAGGPGDTQYFGPGTRLTVL.

This clone was seen more than once but under ten times. The rearrangement links TRBV6-4 to TRBJ1-1; D perhaps matches TRBD1 (5 bases). Germline assignment: CDR1 MRHNA and CDR2 SNTAGT. This CDR3 region has 12 residues. Trimming pared 2 bases from V and 6 bases from J, leaving 7 bases between. CDR3 DNA: TGTGCCAGCAGTGACGGGGCACCTGAAGCTTTCTTT. It codes for CASSDGAPEAFF.

The V and J genes are TRBV19 and TRBJ1-1, with a weak D call TRBD1 (6 bases). Trimming shortened V by 4 bases and J by 2 bases, and 20 bases separated the two germline ends. Looked up from germline, CDR1 is LNHDA and CDR2 is SQIVND (reference sequence). The CDR3 length is 17 residues. In nucleotides, the CDR3 is TGTGCCAGTAGTACACGTAGGGAGCGGACAGCTAACACTGAAGCTTTCTTT. This gives the protein CASSTRRERTANTEAFF.

This clone was observed once. This chain connects TRBV5-6 to TRBJ2-5; the D gene is possibly TRBD1 (5 bases). Trimming cost V 7 bases and J 1 base, with 17 bases left between them. The CDR3 has 15 residues. Germline V CDR1 and CDR2: SGHDT, YYEEEE. DNA for the CDR3: TGTGCCAGCTTGGGGTTTGACAGAGTCCAAGAGACCCAGTACTTC. Amino acids: CASLGFDRVQETQYF.

This chain connects TRBV15 to TRBJ1-6; possibly TRBD1 for D (5 bases). The CDR3 has 19 residues. Germline V gene data show CDR1 as LNHNV and CDR2 as YYDKDF (reference sequence). Trimming removed 3 bases from V and 0 bases from J, with 18 bases in between. The CDR3 is CATSSHRLPYSSYNSPLHF. CDR3 nucleotides: TGTGCCACCAGCAGCCACAGGTTACCTTATAGCTCCTATAATTCACCCCTCCACTTT.

The chain joins TRBV4-2 to TRBJ1-2; D remains ambiguous. This CDR3 is 14 amino acids long. Germline V lookup: CDR1 LGHNA, CDR2 YNFKEQ. Trimming left V 1 base short and J 4 bases short, with 10 bases between. This CDR3 is CASSQAGNLYGYTF. The CDR3 nucleotides read TGTGCCAGCAGCCAAGCGGGGAACCTCTATGGCTACACCTTC.

This rearrangement joins TRBV4-2 to TRBJ2-1, with 10 bases matching TRBD1. CDR3 size: 16 residues. Germline V CDR1 and CDR2: LGHNA, YNFKEQ. V trimming: 3 bases; J trimming: 7 bases; junction bases outside the gene matches: 9. The CDR3 here is CASSQGGGDRGNEQFF. CDR3 sequence (DNA): TGTGCCAGCAGCCAGGGGGGAGGGGACAGGGGAAATGAGCAGTTCTTC.

The chain employs TRBV5-4 and TRBJ2-1, with 7 bases lining up with TRBD1. The germline CDR1 and CDR2 sequences are SGHNT and YYREEE (reference sequence). This CDR3 spans 13 amino acids. The V gene end was trimmed by 3 bases and the J gene end by 10 bases; junction bases not matched to a gene: 7. The CDR3 here is CASSWTQGFEQFF. DNA of the CDR3: TGTGCCAGCAGCTGGACACAGGGGTTCGAGCAGTTCTTC. Full variable domain (remainder filled in from reference TRBV5-4 and TRBJ2-1): ETGVTQSPTHLIKTRGQQVTLRCSSQSGHNTVSWYQQALGQGPQFIFQYYREEENGRGNFPPRFSGLQFPNYSSELNVNALELDDSALYLCASSWTQGFEQFFGPGTRLTVL.